The 21 T cell receptor beta chains presented below share a single source sample, sequenced in a study of T cell repertoires in cytomegalovirus infection. TCRdb independently ran MiXCR on the reads; one entry per CDR3 protein. Of roughly 500,000 distinct CDR3 sequences detected, 16% appear once; the ten largest clones hold 20% to 30%. The sample comprised CD8+ T cells from PBMCs. Source of these receptors: a human donor in good health (CMV status not recorded). Some clones in this sample may be carry-over from other donors' samples.

In this sample, this clonotype turned up a few times. The chain joins TRBV7-3 to TRBJ1-1; the match to TRBD1 covers 8 bases. The CDR3 runs to 14 residues. From germline, CDR1 is SGHTA and CDR2 FQGTGA. Trimming cost V 4 bases and J 6 bases; bases outside gene matches: 7. CDR3 region: CASSSHQGASEAFF. Here the CDR3 DNA reads TGTGCCAGCAGCTCACACCAGGGGGCTTCTGAAGCTTTCTTT.

This clonotype was recorded at least ten times. This sequence joins TRBV6-1 and TRBJ1-1; the D is unclear. The CDR3 is made up of 15 amino acids. The V gene's germline CDR1 is MNHNS and CDR2 SASEGT. The germline V and J ends were trimmed by 4 bases and 6 bases, with 18 bases remaining between them. CDR3 sequence reads: CASSALAAANPEAFF. The CDR3 DNA reads TGTGCCAGCAGTGCTCTAGCGGCAGCCAACCCTGAAGCTTTCTTT.

The rearrangement joins TRBV6-2 or TRBV6-3 to TRBJ1-4, with 7 bases matching TRBD1. After removal of 6 bases from V and 6 bases from J, the junction contained 7 bases not matched to a gene. The CDR3 is made up of 14 amino acids. Germline CDR1 reads MNHEY; CDR2 reads SVGEGT. CDR3 sequence reads: CASRNRGFYEKLFF. Written as DNA, the CDR3 is TGTGCCAGCAGAAACAGGGGATTTTATGAAAAACTGTTTTTT.

The chain employs TRBV6-5 and TRBJ2-7; 11 bases map to TRBD2. The CDR3 consists of 15 residues. CDR1 and CDR2 (germline): MNHEY, SVGAGI. V trimming: 0 bases; J trimming: 4 bases; junction bases outside the gene matches: 2. The CDR3 here is CASSYSTSGTYEQYF. Here the CDR3 DNA reads TGTGCCAGCAGTTACTCGACTAGCGGGACGTACGAGCAGTACTTC.

This clonotype was seen more than once but under ten times. The chain carries TRBV28 and TRBJ2-3, with D hard to call. Trimming removed 7 bases from V and 10 bases from J, with 12 bases in between. The CDR3 has 11 residues. Germline CDR1 reads MDHEN; CDR2 reads SYDVKM. CDR3 amino acids: CASTTASAQYF. Here the CDR3 DNA reads TGTGCCAGCACTACAGCCTCGGCGCAGTATTTT.

This clonotype occurred many times. Here the CDR3 reads CASSVALGLRQPQHF. CDR3 nucleotides: TGTGCCAGTAGTGTCGCTCTGGGTTTACGGCAGCCCCAGCATTTT. The chain carries TRBV19 and TRBJ1-5; D call uncertain. Trimming pared 5 bases from V and 7 bases from J, leaving 18 bases between. Per germline, CDR1 LNHDA and CDR2 SQIVND (reference sequence). The CDR3 has 15 amino acids. Based on the CDR3 plus reference TRBV19 and TRBJ1-5, the full variable domain is DGGITQSPKYLFRKEGQNVTLSCEQNLNHDAMYWYRQDPGQGLRLIYYSQIVNDFQKGDIAEGYSVSREKKESFPLTVTSAQKNPTAFYLCASSVALGLRQPQHFGDGTRLSIL.

The chain links TRBV7-9 to TRBJ2-7; D not certain. The germline V gene encodes CDR1 SEHNR and CDR2 FQNEAQ (reference sequence). The CDR3 runs 14 residues. V was clipped by 2 bases and J by 1 base, with 9 bases between them. CDR3 protein: CASSLSKGSYEQYF. In DNA, the CDR3 is TGTGCCAGCAGCTTATCCAAAGGGTCCTACGAGCAGTACTTC.

This clonotype was found many times. V and J are TRBV14 and TRBJ1-1, with D unclear. CDR1 SGHDN and CDR2 FVKESK come from the germline V gene. The ends were cut back, 4 bases at V and 1 base at J, with 7 bases in the middle. The CDR3 loop spans 13 amino acids. CDR3 amino acids: CASSPTANTEAFF. In nucleotides, the CDR3 is TGTGCCAGCAGCCCTACAGCGAACACTGAAGCTTTCTTT. Based on the CDR3 plus reference TRBV14 and TRBJ1-1, the full variable domain is EAGVTQFPSHSVIEKGQTVTLRCDPISGHDNLYWYRRVMGKEIKFLLHFVKESKQDESGMPNNRFLAERTGGTYSTLKVQPAELEDSGVYFCASSPTANTEAFFGQGTRLTVV.

The chain couples TRBV7-8 to TRBJ2-7; perhaps TRBD2 as D (6 bases). V was clipped by 4 bases and J by 3 bases, with 13 bases between them. This CDR3 comprises 14 residues. CDR1 and CDR2 from the germline V gene are SGHVS and FQNEAQ. CDR3 DNA sequence: TGTGCCAGCAGCTGGGAGGCGACTGTCTACGAGCAGTACTTC. Translating it yields CASSWEATVYEQYF.

This clonotype was seen more than once but under ten times. J is TRBJ2-7 and V is TRBV5-4; 11 bases match TRBD1. In germline, CDR1 is SGHNT, CDR2 YYREEE (reference sequence). Unmatched junction bases numbered 5, after V lost 4 bases and J lost 2 bases. The CDR3 extends over 15 amino acids. The CDR3 sequence: CASSAGQGGTYEQYF. As DNA, the CDR3 is TGTGCCAGCAGCGCGGGACAGGGGGGAACCTACGAGCAGTACTTC. The variable domain in full, with the rest retrieved from reference TRBV5-4 and TRBJ2-7, is ETGVTQSPTHLIKTRGQQVTLRCSSQSGHNTVSWYQQALGQGPQFIFQYYREEENGRGNFPPRFSGLQFPNYSSELNVNALELDDSALYLCASSAGQGGTYEQYFGPGTRLTVT.

The chain is built from TRBV7-3 and TRBJ2-4; 11 positions match TRBD1. The CDR3 extends over 15 amino acids. Looked up from germline, CDR1 is SGHTA and CDR2 is FQGTGA. V was pared by 5 bases and J by 5 bases, with 5 bases of the junction left unmatched. The CDR3 DNA is TGTGCCAGCAGCATGGGGGGACAGGGGGAAAACATTCAGTACTTC. It codes for CASSMGGQGENIQYF. Full variable domain (outside the CDR3, taken from reference TRBV7-3 and TRBJ2-4): GAGVSQTPSNKVTEKGKYVELRCDPISGHTALYWYRQSLGQGPEFLIYFQGTGAADDSGLPNDRFFAVRPEGSVSTLKIQRTERGDSAVYLCASSMGGQGENIQYFGAGTRLSVL.

This clonotype was counted only a few times. The chain combines TRBV27 with TRBJ2-3; the D gene is possibly TRBD2 (5 bases). V lost 4 bases, J lost 0 bases, and 11 bases lay in between. Germline V gene data show CDR1 as MNHEY and CDR2 as SMNVEV (reference sequence). The CDR3 consists of 15 residues. DNA of the CDR3: TGTGCCAGCAGTTCATATAGCGAAAGCACAGATACGCAGTATTTT. Amino acids: CASSSYSESTDTQYF.

This clonotype was seen a handful of times. The chain couples TRBV12-5 to TRBJ1-1; tentative D call: TRBD1 (6 bases). This CDR3 spans 15 amino acids. Germline V CDR1 and CDR2: LGHNT, FRNRAP. Trimming removed 0 bases at V and 10 bases at J, with 18 bases between. The CDR3 loop reads CASGLVIDPGEGAFF. DNA of the CDR3: TGTGCTAGTGGTTTGGTAATAGATCCAGGGGAGGGAGCTTTCTTT.

The chain combines TRBV27 with TRBJ2-1, with D tentatively TRBD1 (6 bases). The CDR3 has 14 amino acids. Germline V gene lookup returns CDR1 MNHEY and CDR2 SMNVEV (reference sequence). The V gene lost 7 bases and the J gene lost 6 bases, with 16 bases spanning the gap. CDR3 sequence reads: CASIRGFGSNEQFF. In DNA form, the CDR3 reads TGTGCCAGCATTAGGGGGTTTGGGAGCAATGAGCAGTTCTTC.

V and J are TRBV11-2 and TRBJ2-7; 8 bases agree with TRBD1. The CDR3 is 16 amino acids. CDR1 SGHAT and CDR2 FQNNGV come from the germline V gene. The junction had 10 bases not matched to a gene; V was cut back by 2 bases and J by 4 bases. CDR3 sequence (DNA): TGTGCCAGCAGCTTACCCGGGCGAGGGGACAGGTACGAGCAGTACTTC. Translated, it gives CASSLPGRGDRYEQYF. Based on the CDR3 plus reference TRBV11-2 and TRBJ2-7, the full variable domain is EAGVAQSPRYKIIEKRQSVAFWCNPISGHATLYWYQQILGQGPKLLIQFQNNGVVDDSQLPKDRFSAERLKGVDSTLKIQPAKLEDSAVYLCASSLPGRGDRYEQYFGPGTRLTVT.

In its sample, this clonotype was seen many times. The chain has TRBV7-9 and TRBJ1-5; weak D call: TRBD1 (5 bases). The CDR3 spans 14 residues. The germline V gene encodes CDR1 SEHNR and CDR2 FQNEAQ (reference sequence). V was trimmed by 4 bases and J by 6 bases, leaving 13 bases between them. The CDR3 DNA follows: TGTGCCAGCAGCTCAGGGAGTTCGAGTCAGCCCCAGCATTTT. Amino acid sequence: CASSSGSSSQPQHF.

The V gene is TRBV19, the J gene TRBJ1-3, with a possible D match to TRBD1 (5 bases). The CDR3 is made up of 16 amino acids. V was shortened by 2 bases and J by 0 bases, with 11 bases between the two germline ends. Per the germline V gene, CDR1 is LNHDA and CDR2 is SQIVND (reference sequence). For the CDR3, the DNA is TGTGCCAGTAGTATAAGACAGACGAGCTCTGGAAACACCATATATTTT. This codes for CASSIRQTSSGNTIYF.

This clonotype was counted a few times. The chain has TRBV15 and TRBJ2-7; 7 bases line up with TRBD1. This CDR3 spans 14 amino acids. The germline CDR1 and CDR2 sequences are LNHNV and YYDKDF (reference sequence). With V trimmed by 5 bases and J by 3 bases, 7 bases remained unmatched. CDR3 coding DNA: TGTGCCACCAGCCCCGGGACAGACTTCTACGAGCAGTACTTC. This encodes CATSPGTDFYEQYF.

This chain joins TRBV9 and TRBJ1-1; 7 bases align to TRBD1. Germline V gives CDR1 SGDLS, CDR2 YYNGEE. The V and J ends lost 1 base and 4 bases, in that order; junction bases with no gene match: 16. This CDR3 is 18 amino acids long. The CDR3 reads CASSVRDSSPSSGTEAFF. The CDR3 DNA reads TGTGCCAGCAGCGTAAGGGACAGTTCCCCCTCAAGCGGCACTGAAGCTTTCTTT. Variable domain in full (rest from reference TRBV9 and TRBJ1-1): DSGVTQTPKHLITATGQRVTLRCSPRSGDLSVYWYQQSLDQGLQFLIQYYNGEERAKGNILERFSAQQFPDLHSELNLSSLELGDSALYFCASSVRDSSPSSGTEAFFGQGTRLTVV.

Remarks on this clonotype: This could be a read error, since a much larger clone is one nucleotide away. Given the absence of the conserved phenylalanine or tryptophan at the CDR3 end, a read error is likely. The V and J genes are TRBV15 and TRBJ1-2, with 7 bases aligning to TRBD1. The V gene's germline CDR1 is LNHNV and CDR2 YYDKDF (reference sequence). Unmatched junction bases numbered 6, after V lost 5 bases and J lost 0 bases. The CDR3 has 15 amino acids. The CDR3 DNA sequence: TGTGCCACCAGCGGGGGGACAGAAGCTAACTATGGCTACACCTAC. It encodes CATSGGTEANYGYTY.

The DNA of the CDR3 is TGTGCCAGCAGTCCCCAGGGGACCAGCCTTCAAGAGACCCAGTACTTC. Its translation: CASSPQGTSLQETQYF. V and J are TRBV27 and TRBJ2-5; a possible D gene is TRBD1 (6 bases). The germline V gene has CDR1 MNHEY and CDR2 SMNVEV (reference sequence). The CDR3 loop spans 16 amino acids. The V end lost 5 bases, the J end lost 2 bases, and 18 bases lay between the germline ends.